Detailed here is one T cell receptor beta chain. The antigen this receptor binds is unknown. No quality values exist for individual bases; no much larger clone is one base distant. The sample originates from a study of naive and memory T cell subsets (dated by TCRdb to 2016 to 2017). In terms of the full investigation: An open-source, UMI-based TCR alpha and beta sequencing pipeline was applied to sorted naive and memory peripheral blood T cell subsets. IgG serology results and the functional CMV T cell responses were in complete agreement. RNA was DNase-treated and reverse transcribed with TCR constant-region primers, mostly using SuperScript III.

From the second PCR step onward, the TCR alpha chain libraries and the TCR beta chain libraries were amplified separately. To determine each donor's CMV status, fresh PBMCs were stimulated overnight with CMV viral lysate, and IFNgamma production from CD4+ T cells was then assessed. CD4 T cells were positively selected using Miltenyi beads, after which CD8 T cells were positively selected from the CD4-negative fraction. After staining for CD3, CD4, CD8, CD45RA, CD27 and a live/dead dye, cells were sorted on a BD Aria II into four subsets based on CD45RA and CD27. A few healthy volunteers provided blood, and each donor's sample was split into CD4 and CD8 T cells and then further divided into four differentiation subsets. About 120 ml of peripheral blood was drawn per donor, and PBMC were isolated by Ficoll-Paque PLUS density-gradient centrifugation. The sorted cells were lysed in RLT buffer, after which RNA was extracted using a Qiagen RNeasy kit and kept at -80 degrees C.

The germline V gene supplies CDR1 MNHEY and CDR2 SVGEGT. The CDR3 holds 12 amino acids from the cysteine to the phenylalanine. The kept DNA is CDR3 alone, 36 bases in frame from the first base. V is shortened by 9 bases, J by 8 bases, and the region joining them spans 14 bases. Library construction relied on UMI-ligation and nested PCR. To cover both TRBC1 and TRBC2, the beta constant-region primer consisted of an equimolar mix of two oligonucleotides. Four rounds of PCR, combining the SP2 primer with nested alpha and beta constant-region primers, were used to amplify the ligated cDNA. A single-stranded oligonucleotide bearing the SP2 primer plus a 12-nucleotide UMI was ligated onto the 3' end of the cDNA by T4 RNA ligase 1. Incubation of the ligation reaction was carried out at 16 degrees C for about 19-25 hours. To avoid over-amplification, PCR2 was usually performed as a SYBR Green qPCR and halted once a predetermined threshold was reached. Agencourt AMPure XP magnetic beads were used for all purifications after the first. Libraries were quantified by Qubit and checked on a TapeStation, with a main peak expected near 650 bp. The pooled libraries were sequenced on an Illumina MiSeq using v2 2x251 paired-end kits, which usually yielded about 0.95-2.1 million reads per sample. Each sample's library went into the pool at about 4.2 nM, and about 4.5-7% PhiX was added to help with cluster recognition. Concerning the study's data processing: V and J genes were assigned to Demultiplexor-processed FASTQ reads by Decombinator through tag matching, with a single base-pair mismatch being allowed. UMIs were used by Collapsinator to correct both sequencing errors and frequency errors arising from PCR heterogeneity. CDR3Translator translated TCRs and extracted CDR3s from the conserved cysteine to the FGXG phenylalanine, flagging non-productive sequences. Gini, Shannon entropy and inverse Simpson indices were calculated on repertoires subsampled to equal numbers of UMI-defined TCRs. Within the linear range, a power law was fitted by maximum likelihood to the distributions of clonotype abundance. For one naive CD8 sample, the pipeline and MIGEC produced similar UMI counts, unique TCR numbers and clonal distributions. One analysis removed from the naive repertoire any naive TCRs that were also found in any memory subset from the same donor. Repertoires were searched for approximately 7,000 CMV-associated CDR3 sequences compiled from VDJdb and a published dataset. TCRdb passed the public sequencing reads through fastp at Q25 and MiXCR, retaining productive beta sequences. Rows are combined by CDR3 protein, so each entry shows the most common genes and DNA. V and J calls and clone size were set by TCRdb, not the authors. This sample gives over 110,000 distinct CDR3 sequences in total; approximately 21% of them show up just once. The ten most abundant clones make up 0.5% to 0.75% of the sample.

What the work shows at the level of the full study, not this receptor alone: RNA-based TCR counts may be influenced by expression changes linked to T cell activation and differentiation. Following error correction, more than 90% of naive TCR sequences occurred only once, which made naive abundance distributions much steeper than those of memory subsets. The repertoire findings for the naive and memory subsets could not be validated against a ground truth because none was available. A clonotype was defined as a single alpha or beta chain sequence rather than as a paired alpha/beta receptor. In both CD4 and CD8 cells, the Gini index increased while Shannon and inverse Simpson diversity decreased from naive through CM, EM and EMRA. A few larger clonotypes were found in naive repertoires, especially CD8, and these larger clonotypes were possibly memory cells re-expressing CD45RA. TCR abundance followed a power law with an exponent that was different for naive and memory subsets but consistent across the three individuals.

The receptor comes from a human donor in good health. The sequence links TRBV6-2 or TRBV6-3 to TRBJ2-1; the D segment is perhaps TRBD1 or TRBD2, each sharing 5 matched bases. The source material was naive CD8+ T cells from blood. Explained via the paper, the cell subset or site label denotes: naive T cells, CD45RA high CD27+. The CDR3 loop reads CASSGPSYEQFF. The DNA sequence reads TGTGCCAGTTCAGGGCCTAGCTATGAGCAGTTCTTC.